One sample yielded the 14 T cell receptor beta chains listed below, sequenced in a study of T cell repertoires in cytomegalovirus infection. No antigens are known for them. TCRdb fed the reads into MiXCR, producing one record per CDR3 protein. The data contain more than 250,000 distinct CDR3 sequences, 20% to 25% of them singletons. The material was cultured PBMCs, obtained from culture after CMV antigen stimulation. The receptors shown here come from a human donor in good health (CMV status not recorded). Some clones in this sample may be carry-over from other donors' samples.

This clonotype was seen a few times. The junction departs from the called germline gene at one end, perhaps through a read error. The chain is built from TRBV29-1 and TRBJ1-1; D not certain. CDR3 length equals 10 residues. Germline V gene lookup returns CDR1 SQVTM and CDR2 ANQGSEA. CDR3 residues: CSVWWGEPFF. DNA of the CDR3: TGCAGCGTTTGGTGGGGTGAACCTTTCTTT. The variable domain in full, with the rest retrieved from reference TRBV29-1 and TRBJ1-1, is SAVISQKPSRDICQRGTSLTIQCQVDSQVTMMFWYRQQPGQSLTLIATANQGSEATYESGFVIDKFPISRPNLTFSTLTVSNMSPEDSSIYLCSVWWGEPFFGQGTRLTVV.

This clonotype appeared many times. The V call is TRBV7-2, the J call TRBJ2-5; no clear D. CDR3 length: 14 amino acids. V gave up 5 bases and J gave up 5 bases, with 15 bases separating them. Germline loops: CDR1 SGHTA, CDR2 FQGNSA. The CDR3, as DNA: TGTGCCAGCAGCCGTGGACGGCGTGGGGAGACCCAGTACTTC. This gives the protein CASSRGRRGETQYF.

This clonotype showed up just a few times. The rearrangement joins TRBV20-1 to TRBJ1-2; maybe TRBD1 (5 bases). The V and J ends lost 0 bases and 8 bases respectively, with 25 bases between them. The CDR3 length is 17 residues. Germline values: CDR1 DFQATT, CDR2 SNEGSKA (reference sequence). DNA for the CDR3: TGCAGTGCTAGAGATGCTACCCAGGGCGGGAAAGCACGGGGCTACACCTTC. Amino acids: CSARDATQGGKARGYTF.

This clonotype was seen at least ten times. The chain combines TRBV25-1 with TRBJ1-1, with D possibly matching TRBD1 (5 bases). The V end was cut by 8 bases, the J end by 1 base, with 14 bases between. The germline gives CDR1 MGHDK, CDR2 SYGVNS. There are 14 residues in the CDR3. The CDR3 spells CASSNYQGNTEAFF. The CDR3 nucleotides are TGTGCCAGCTCAAACTATCAGGGGAACACTGAAGCTTTCTTT.

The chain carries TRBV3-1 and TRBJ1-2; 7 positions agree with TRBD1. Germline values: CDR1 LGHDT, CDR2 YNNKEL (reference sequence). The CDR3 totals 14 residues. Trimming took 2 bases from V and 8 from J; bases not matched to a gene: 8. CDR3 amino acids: CASSQSRGVRGYTF. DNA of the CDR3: TGTGCCAGCAGCCAATCCAGGGGGGTGAGAGGCTACACCTTC.

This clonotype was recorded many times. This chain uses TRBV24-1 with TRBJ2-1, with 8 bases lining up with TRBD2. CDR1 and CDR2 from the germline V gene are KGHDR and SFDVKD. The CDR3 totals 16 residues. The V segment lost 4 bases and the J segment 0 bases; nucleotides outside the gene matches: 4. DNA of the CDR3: TGTGCCACCAGTGACCCCAGCGGGAGCTCCTACAATGAGCAGTTCTTC. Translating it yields CATSDPSGSSYNEQFF.

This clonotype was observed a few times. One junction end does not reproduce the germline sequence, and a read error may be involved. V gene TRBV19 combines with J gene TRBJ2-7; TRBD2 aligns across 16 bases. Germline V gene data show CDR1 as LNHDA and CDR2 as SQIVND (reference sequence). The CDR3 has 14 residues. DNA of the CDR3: TGTGCCAGTAGGACGACCGGGACTAGCGGGAGGGCGGCCTTC. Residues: CASRTTGTSGRAAF.

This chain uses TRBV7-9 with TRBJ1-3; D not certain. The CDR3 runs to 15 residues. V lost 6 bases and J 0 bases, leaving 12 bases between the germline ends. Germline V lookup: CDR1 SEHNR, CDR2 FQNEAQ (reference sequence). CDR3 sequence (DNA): TGTGCCAGCAGGGTGACGGATACCTCTGGAAACACCATATATTTT. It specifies CASRVTDTSGNTIYF.

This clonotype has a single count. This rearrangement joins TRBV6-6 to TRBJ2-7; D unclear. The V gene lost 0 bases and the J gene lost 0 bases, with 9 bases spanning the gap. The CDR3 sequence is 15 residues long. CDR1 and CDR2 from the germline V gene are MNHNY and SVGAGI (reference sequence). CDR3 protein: CASSYSGASSYEQYF. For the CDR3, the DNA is TGTGCCAGCAGTTACTCAGGCGCCAGCTCCTACGAGCAGTACTTC.

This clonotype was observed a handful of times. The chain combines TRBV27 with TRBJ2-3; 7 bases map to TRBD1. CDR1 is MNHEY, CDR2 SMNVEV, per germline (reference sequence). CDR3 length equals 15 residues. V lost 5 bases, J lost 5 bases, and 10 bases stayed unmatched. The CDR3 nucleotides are TGTGCCAGCAGTCCTCGGGACAGAGGGTTAGATACGCAGTATTTT. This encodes CASSPRDRGLDTQYF.

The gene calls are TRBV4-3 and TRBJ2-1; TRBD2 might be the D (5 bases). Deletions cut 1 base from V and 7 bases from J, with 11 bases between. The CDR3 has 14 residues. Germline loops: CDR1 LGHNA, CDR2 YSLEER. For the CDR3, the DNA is TGCGCCAGCAGCCAAGGTGGGAGTGGGAATGAGCAGTTCTTC. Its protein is CASSQGGSGNEQFF.

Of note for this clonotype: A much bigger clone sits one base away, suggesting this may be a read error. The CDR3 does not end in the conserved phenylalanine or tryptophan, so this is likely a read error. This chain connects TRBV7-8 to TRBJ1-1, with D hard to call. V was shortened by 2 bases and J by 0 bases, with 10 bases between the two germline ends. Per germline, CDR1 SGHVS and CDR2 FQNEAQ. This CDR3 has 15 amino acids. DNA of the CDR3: TGTGCCAGCAGCTTAATAGGCCCGATGAACACTGAAGCTTTCCTT. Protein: CASSLIGPMNTEAFL.

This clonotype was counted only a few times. CDR3 sequence: CASSYSGIQYF. The CDR3 DNA sequence: TGTGCCAGCAGTTACTCAGGGATCCAGTACTTC. This chain joins TRBV6-5 and TRBJ2-5; D is uncertain. CDR1 is MNHEY and CDR2 is SVGAGI in the germline V gene. Trimming pared 0 bases from V and 10 bases from J, leaving 6 bases between. This CDR3 spans 11 amino acids.

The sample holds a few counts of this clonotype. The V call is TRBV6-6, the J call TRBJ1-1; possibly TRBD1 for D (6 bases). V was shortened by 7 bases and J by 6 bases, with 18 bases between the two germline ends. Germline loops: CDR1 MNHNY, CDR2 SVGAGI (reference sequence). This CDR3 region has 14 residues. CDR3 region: CASTIGGSVPEAFF. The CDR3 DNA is TGTGCCAGCACCATAGGGGGGTCTGTCCCTGAAGCTTTCTTT.